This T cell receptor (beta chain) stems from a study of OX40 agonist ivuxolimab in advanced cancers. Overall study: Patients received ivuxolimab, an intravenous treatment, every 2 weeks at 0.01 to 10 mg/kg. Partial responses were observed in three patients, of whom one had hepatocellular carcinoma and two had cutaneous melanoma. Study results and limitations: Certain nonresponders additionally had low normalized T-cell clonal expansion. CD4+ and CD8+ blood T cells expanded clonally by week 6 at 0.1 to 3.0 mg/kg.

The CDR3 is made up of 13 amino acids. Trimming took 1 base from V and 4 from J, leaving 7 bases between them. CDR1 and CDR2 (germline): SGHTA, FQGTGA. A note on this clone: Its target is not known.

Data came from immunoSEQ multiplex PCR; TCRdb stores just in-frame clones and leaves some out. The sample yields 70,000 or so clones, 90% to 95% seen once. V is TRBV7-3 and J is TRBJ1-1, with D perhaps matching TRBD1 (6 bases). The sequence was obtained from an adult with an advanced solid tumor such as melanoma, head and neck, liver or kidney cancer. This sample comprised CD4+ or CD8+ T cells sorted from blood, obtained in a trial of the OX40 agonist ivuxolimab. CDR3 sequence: CASSLIGGTEAFF. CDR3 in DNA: TGTGCCAGCAGCTTAATAGGGGGCACTGAAGCTTTCTTT.